These 12 T cell receptor beta chains came from one sample sequenced in a study of T-cell reconstitution after alpha-beta-depleted transplantation in children. TCRbeta library preparation incorporated unique molecular identifiers. TCRdb used MiXCR to reprocess the PCR reads, holding one entry per CDR3 protein. The sample shows 440,000 or so distinct CDR3 sequences, 43% of them seen only once. Here the sequenced sample was PBMCs, taken before TCRalphabeta/CD19-depleted stem cell transplant. Every receptor here comes from a girl between 2 and 10 years old with aplastic anemia, due to receive a stem cell transplant.

This clonotype has only a few counts. V usage is TRBV15 and J usage is TRBJ2-5; maybe TRBD2 (5 bases). CDR1 is LNHNV and CDR2 is YYDKDF in the germline V gene (reference sequence). Deletions cut 2 bases from V and 0 bases from J, with 10 bases between. The CDR3 has 15 amino acids. CDR3 bases: TGTGCCACCAGCAGATCCGTGCGGGACCAAGAGACCCAGTACTTC. Its translation: CATSRSVRDQETQYF.

This clonotype occurred many times. V gene TRBV20-1 combines with J gene TRBJ1-2; D not certain. V lost 3 bases, J lost 2 bases, and 13 bases lay in between. Germline V gene sequence: CDR1 DFQATT, CDR2 SNEGSKA (reference sequence). The CDR3 loop spans 14 amino acids. CDR3 sequence reads: CSASRTDLNYGYTF. The CDR3 bases are TGCAGTGCTAGCAGGACCGATCTAAACTATGGCTACACCTTC.

The sample holds one count of this clonotype. CDR3: CSVRPGTGALYEQYF. CDR3 DNA sequence: TGCAGCGTGAGGCCAGGGACAGGGGCCCTCTACGAGCAGTACTTC. The rearrangement joins TRBV29-1 to TRBJ2-7; 10 nucleotides agree with TRBD1. Germline-derived CDR1 and CDR2 are SQVTM and ANQGSEA. The CDR3 length is 15 residues. Losses at the gene ends were 6 bases for V and 3 bases for J; bases not matched to a gene: 11.

This clonotype has a count of ten or more. The chain is built from TRBV10-3 and TRBJ1-1, with 11 bases that match TRBD1. CDR3 length: 13 residues. The V gene's germline CDR1 is ENHRY and CDR2 SYGVKD. After removal of 9 bases from V and 8 bases from J, the junction contained 8 bases not matched to a gene. CDR3 DNA: TGTGCCATACTAGGACAGGGGGCAAAAGAAGCTTTCTTT. Protein product: CAILGQGAKEAFF.

By its share, this clonotype is medium-sized. The chain recombines TRBV27 with TRBJ2-3, with D possibly being TRBD1 (5 bases). CDR1 is MNHEY, CDR2 SMNVEV, per germline (reference sequence). V was pared by 6 bases and J by 4 bases, with 14 bases between. The CDR3 sequence is 14 residues long. The CDR3 DNA reads TGTGCCAGCAGCTCCCTCTTAGGGGCAGATACGCAGTATTTT. Translation: CASSSLLGADTQYF.

This clonotype was seen a few times. The rearrangement links TRBV20-1 to TRBJ2-5; unclear D gene. There are 12 residues in the CDR3. The germline V gene encodes CDR1 DFQATT and CDR2 SNEGSKA (reference sequence). Trimming left V 0 bases short and J 13 bases short, with 15 bases between. CDR3 coding DNA: TGCAGTGCTAGAGATAGAGATACAGAACTGTACTTC. The encoded protein is CSARDRDTELYF.

As concerns this clonotype: It is likely a read error, because the conserved phenylalanine at the end of the CDR3 is missing. The chain carries TRBV5-1 and TRBJ2-7; 14 positions match TRBD2. The CDR3 covers 16 residues. Germline loops: CDR1 SGHRS, CDR2 YFSETQ. V lost 3 bases and J lost 5; bases outside the gene matches: 7. For the CDR3, the DNA is TGCGCCAGCAGCTCGACTAGCGGGAGGGCCGGGCACGAGCAGTACCTC. It codes for CASSSTSGRAGHEQYL.

This clonotype was seen more than once but under ten times. V usage is TRBV20-1 and J usage is TRBJ2-7, with TRBD2 matching over 14 bases. V lost 1 base to trimming and J lost 3 bases; unmatched junction nucleotides: 8. The CDR3 consists of 17 residues. The V gene's germline CDR1 is DFQATT and CDR2 SNEGSKA (reference sequence). The CDR3 reads CSARAPGTSGRIYEQYF. CDR3 bases: TGCAGTGCTAGAGCTCCCGGGACTAGCGGGAGAATCTACGAGCAGTACTTC.

The rearrangement joins TRBV29-1 to TRBJ2-3, with D possibly matching TRBD2 (5 bases). V was clipped by 4 bases and J by 4 bases, with 12 bases between them. CDR3 length equals 13 residues. Germline assignment: CDR1 SQVTM and CDR2 ANQGSEA. CDR3: CSVAGGRADTQYF. CDR3 nucleotides: TGCAGCGTTGCCGGCGGGCGAGCAGATACGCAGTATTTT.

The rearrangement uses TRBV7-9 and TRBJ2-5, with TRBD1 matching 7 bases. Germline V gives CDR1 SEHNR, CDR2 FQNEAQ (reference sequence). The CDR3 is 11 residues long. The J segment lost 10 bases and the V segment lost 4 bases, leaving 3 bases of the junction unmatched. The CDR3 sequence is CASSYRGSQYF. The CDR3 coding sequence is TGTGCCAGCAGCTACAGGGGAAGCCAGTACTTC.

This clonotype was found a few times. The chain uses TRBV5-1 and TRBJ1-2; D gene unclear. The CDR3 length is 18 residues. Per the germline V gene, CDR1 is SGHRS and CDR2 is YFSETQ. Trimming took off 0 bases at V and 6 bases at J, with 24 bases between the two ends. CDR3 amino acids: CASSLEAPTRVLLNGYTF. CDR3 sequence (DNA): TGCGCCAGCAGCTTGGAGGCCCCCACTCGGGTCTTACTGAATGGCTACACCTTC. Using reference TRBV5-1 and TRBJ1-2 for the parts outside the CDR3, the full variable domain is KAGVTQTPRYLIKTRGQQVTLSCSPISGHRSVSWYQQTPGQGLQFLFEYFSETQRNKGNFPGRFSGRQFSNSRSEMNVSTLELGDSALYLCASSLEAPTRVLLNGYTFGSGTRLTVV.

V gene TRBV29-1 combines with J gene TRBJ2-7; no firm D call. V was trimmed by 4 bases and J by 1 base, leaving 11 bases between them. Germline values: CDR1 SQVTM, CDR2 ANQGSEA. The CDR3 spans 13 residues. The DNA for the CDR3 is TGCAGCGTTGTGGTGGGGTCTTCCTACGAGCAGTACTTC. It specifies CSVVVGSSYEQYF.